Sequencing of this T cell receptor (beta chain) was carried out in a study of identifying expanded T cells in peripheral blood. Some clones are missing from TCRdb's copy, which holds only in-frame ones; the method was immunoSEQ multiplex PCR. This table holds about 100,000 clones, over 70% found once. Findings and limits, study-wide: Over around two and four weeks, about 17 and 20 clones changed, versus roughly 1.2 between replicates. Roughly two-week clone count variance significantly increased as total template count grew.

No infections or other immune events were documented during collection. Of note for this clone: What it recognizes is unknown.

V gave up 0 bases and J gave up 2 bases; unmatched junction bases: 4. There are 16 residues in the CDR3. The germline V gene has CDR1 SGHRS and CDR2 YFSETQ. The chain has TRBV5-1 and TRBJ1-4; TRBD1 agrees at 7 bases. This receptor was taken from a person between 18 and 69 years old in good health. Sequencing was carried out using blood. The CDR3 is CASSLARTGTNEKLFF. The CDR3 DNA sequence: TGCGCCAGCAGCTTGGCTCGGACAGGCACTAATGAAAAACTGTTTTTT. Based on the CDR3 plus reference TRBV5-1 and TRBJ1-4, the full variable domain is KAGVTQTPRYLIKTRGQQVTLSCSPISGHRSVSWYQQTPGQGLQFLFEYFSETQRNKGNFPGRFSGRQFSNSRSEMNVSTLELGDSALYLCASSLARTGTNEKLFFGSGTQLSVL.